These 19 T cell receptor beta chains came from one sample sequenced in a study of T cell responses to AZD1222 COVID-19 vaccine. Here immunoSEQ multiplex PCR was the method, and the copy in TCRdb shows in-frame clones only, minus some. The sample comprises some 130,000 clones, about 90% of which are singletons, and 1.5% to 2% rests with the top ten. The source was peripheral blood, collected on day 0 of AZD1222 vaccination. The receptors were gathered from an adult in good health.

The genes are TRBV29-1 and TRBJ2-7, with D perhaps matching TRBD1 (5 bases). Germline CDR1 and CDR2: SQVTM and ANQGSEA. Trimming shortened V by 4 bases and J by 6 bases, and 13 bases separated the two germline ends. The CDR3 runs 12 residues. The CDR3 DNA reads TGCAGCGTTGTAGGGGCCCCTAGCGAGCAGTACTTC. Translating it yields CSVVGAPSEQYF.

The chain employs TRBV19 and TRBJ2-1; tentative D call: TRBD2 (6 bases). CDR3 size: 13 residues. Germline-derived CDR1 and CDR2 are LNHDA and SQIVND (reference sequence). With 6 bases removed from V and 8 bases from J, the gap between germline ends came to 14 bases. As DNA, the CDR3 is TGTGCCAGTAGGACTAGAAGTTCAGATGAGCAGTTCTTC. This codes for CASRTRSSDEQFF.

The chain is built from TRBV19 and TRBJ2-3; 12 bases are shared with TRBD1. The CDR3 is made up of 18 amino acids. The germline CDR1 and CDR2 sequences are LNHDA and SQIVND (reference sequence). The trim removed 5 bases at V and 3 bases at J, leaving 12 bases unmatched. The CDR3 DNA reads TGTGCCAGTAGTCCCCTGGGACAGGGGGCGCCATTGACAGATACGCAGTATTTT. This sequence encodes CASSPLGQGAPLTDTQYF.

The chain carries TRBV5-1 and TRBJ2-1; 7 bases fit TRBD2. The germline V gene encodes CDR1 SGHRS and CDR2 YFSETQ. The junction had 7 bases not matched to a gene; V was cut back by 3 bases and J by 1 base. The CDR3 loop spans 16 amino acids. The CDR3 here is CASSWEAGLSYNEQFF. The CDR3, as DNA: TGCGCCAGCAGCTGGGAAGCGGGATTGTCCTACAATGAGCAGTTCTTC.

J is TRBJ1-1 and V is TRBV7-8; D might be TRBD1 (5 bases). Trimming stripped 5 bases from V and 7 bases from J, with 20 bases between. The germline V gene encodes CDR1 SGHVS and CDR2 FQNEAQ. This CDR3 has 15 amino acids. The CDR3 loop is CASSQDPGENSEAFF. CDR3 DNA: TGTGCCAGCAGCCAAGACCCGGGGGAGAATAGTGAAGCTTTCTTT.

In DNA, the CDR3 is TGTGCCAGTAGACAGGCCTATGGCTACACCTTC. It codes for CASRQAYGYTF. The V call is TRBV19, the J call TRBJ1-2, with a possible D match to TRBD1 (5 bases). The CDR3 runs 11 residues. Trimming pared 6 bases from V and 4 bases from J, leaving 6 bases between. Looked up from germline, CDR1 is LNHDA and CDR2 is SQIVND (reference sequence). Looking up the rest from reference TRBV19 and TRBJ1-2 gives the full variable domain: DGGITQSPKYLFRKEGQNVTLSCEQNLNHDAMYWYRQDPGQGLRLIYYSQIVNDFQKGDIAEGYSVSREKKESFPLTVTSAQKNPTAFYLCASRQAYGYTFGSGTRLTVV.

The chain employs TRBV28 and TRBJ2-7; D is uncertain. V shed 1 base and J shed 2 bases, with 9 bases lying between them. The CDR3 is 14 residues long. Germline CDR1 is MDHEN and CDR2 is SYDVKM. CDR3 amino acids: CASSLLTRTYEQYF. The CDR3 coding sequence is TGTGCCAGCAGTTTATTGACGCGAACCTACGAGCAGTACTTC.

The gene calls are TRBV5-4 and TRBJ1-6; no definite D call. Between the trimmed V and J ends, which lost 0 bases and 0 bases, there was a span of 7 bases. The CDR3 spans 16 residues. The germline CDR1 and CDR2 sequences are SGHNT and YYREEE (reference sequence). This chain's CDR3 is CASSLVGSSYNSPLHF. Written as DNA, the CDR3 is TGTGCCAGCAGCTTGGTGGGGAGCTCCTATAATTCACCCCTCCACTTT. Together with reference TRBV5-4 and TRBJ1-6, the CDR3 gives the full variable domain: ETGVTQSPTHLIKTRGQQVTLRCSSQSGHNTVSWYQQALGQGPQFIFQYYREEENGRGNFPPRFSGLQFPNYSSELNVNALELDDSALYLCASSLVGSSYNSPLHFGNGTRLTVT.

The CDR3 DNA reads TGTGCCAGCAGTGAAGCTGGAGGGGACTCCTACAATGAGCAGTTCTTC. Protein product: CASSEAGGDSYNEQFF. The chain combines TRBV2 with TRBJ2-1; TRBD2 is a possible D gene (6 bases). The V end was cut by 0 bases, the J end by 0 bases, with 9 bases between. CDR1 SNHLY and CDR2 FYNNEI come from the germline V gene. This CDR3 region has 16 residues.

The chain is built from TRBV7-8 and TRBJ1-1; perhaps TRBD1 as D (6 bases). The germline V gene has CDR1 SGHVS and CDR2 FQNEAQ. The CDR3 is 16 amino acids. V lost 3 bases and J lost 0, with 14 bases in between. The CDR3, as DNA: TGTGCCAGCAGCTTCCTCGGGACACCTTTGAACACTGAAGCTTTCTTT. Encoded protein: CASSFLGTPLNTEAFF.

V usage is TRBV12-5 and J usage is TRBJ2-1; D unclear. The CDR3 contains 12 residues. The germline V gene has CDR1 LGHNT and CDR2 FRNRAP. Trimming took 5 bases from V and 3 from J, leaving 5 bases between them. CDR3 DNA sequence: TGTGCTAGTGGTCGCAACTACAATGAGCAGTTCTTC. This gives the protein CASGRNYNEQFF.

The V and J genes are TRBV6-5 and TRBJ1-3; D remains ambiguous. The CDR3 sequence is 16 residues long. Germline CDR1 and CDR2: MNHEY and SVGAGI. V was cut by 3 bases and J by 3 bases, with 15 bases left in between. CDR3: CASSYLVSGIGNTIYF. The CDR3 DNA follows: TGTGCCAGCAGTTATTTGGTTTCGGGGATTGGAAACACCATATATTTT.

CDR3: CASKIPAQPQHF. The CDR3, as DNA: TGTGCCAGCAAGATCCCCGCGCAGCCCCAGCATTTT. The rearrangement uses TRBV28 and TRBJ1-5; D ambiguous. This CDR3 is built from 12 residues. The V gene's germline CDR1 is MDHEN and CDR2 SYDVKM. The V gene lost 7 bases and the J gene lost 7 bases, with 11 bases spanning the gap.

V gene TRBV9 combines with J gene TRBJ2-2, with TRBD2 as a possible D gene (7 bases). The germline gives CDR1 SGDLS, CDR2 YYNGEE. The length of the CDR3 is 15 residues. V lost 0 bases to trimming and J lost 3 bases, with 9 bases between them. CDR3 in DNA: TGTGCCAGCAGCGTAGTAGGGGGGGACACCGGGGAGCTGTTTTTT. Amino acids: CASSVVGGDTGELFF.

The CDR3 loop reads CASSLRRGSANEKLFF. In nucleotides, the CDR3 is TGTGCCAGCAGTTTGAGGAGGGGTTCGGCTAATGAAAAACTGTTTTTT. V and J are TRBV28 and TRBJ1-4, with D maybe TRBD1 (5 bases). The V end was cut by 3 bases, the J end by 3 bases, with 14 bases between. Germline loops: CDR1 MDHEN, CDR2 SYDVKM. The CDR3 is 16 residues long.

This clone was recorded once. V gene TRBV7-9 combines with J gene TRBJ2-7, with TRBD2 matching over 9 bases. V trimming: 5 bases; J trimming: 1 base; junction bases outside the gene matches: 15. Looked up from germline, CDR1 is SEHNR and CDR2 is FQNEAQ (reference sequence). CDR3 length: 18 amino acids. The CDR3 loop reads CASSTRNSGGSWSYEQYF. The CDR3 DNA is TGTGCCAGCAGCACCCGGAATAGCGGGGGTTCTTGGTCCTACGAGCAGTACTTC. The whole variable domain, remainder taken from reference TRBV7-9 and TRBJ2-7, is DTGVSQNPRHKITKRGQNVTFRCDPISEHNRLYWYRQTLGQGPEFLTYFQNEAQLEKSRLLSDRFSAERPKGSFSTLEIQRTEQGDSAMYLCASSTRNSGGSWSYEQYFGPGTRLTVT.

The chain links TRBV4-3 to TRBJ1-2, with D unclear. The CDR3 is 15 residues long. The V gene's germline CDR1 is LGHNA and CDR2 YSLEER. The ends were cut back, 6 bases at V and 2 bases at J, with 16 bases in the middle. CDR3 bases: TGCGCCAGCAGTACAGCCCGGGAGCCGAACTATGGCTACACCTTC. Protein product: CASSTAREPNYGYTF.

The chain recombines TRBV20-1 with TRBJ2-3, with a tentative D call TRBD1 (6 bases). The V gene's germline CDR1 is DFQATT and CDR2 SNEGSKA (reference sequence). CDR3 size: 11 residues. Trimming removed 6 bases from V and 4 bases from J, with 8 bases in between. CDR3 sequence: CSATGSDTQYF. In DNA form, the CDR3 reads TGCAGTGCAACAGGGTCAGATACGCAGTATTTT.

The chain has TRBV27 and TRBJ2-1; 15 bases align to TRBD2. The V segment lost 7 bases and the J segment 0 bases; nucleotides outside the gene matches: 4. Germline CDR1 is MNHEY and CDR2 is SMNVEV (reference sequence). The CDR3 covers 17 residues. CDR3 in amino acids: CASTRTSGRVSYNEQFF. CDR3 coding DNA: TGTGCCAGCACTAGGACTAGCGGGAGGGTCTCCTACAATGAGCAGTTCTTC.